The present TCR beta chain was sequenced within a study of metastatic and nonmetastatic thyroid tumors (dated by TCRdb to about 2020). Regarding the research as a whole: Repertoires were compared across peripheral blood and tumor or nodule tissue samples from malignant and benign thyroid patients. What the study reported, not specific to this receptor: In both blood and tumor samples, malignant tumors were reported to have significantly higher TCR beta diversity than benign nodules.

This clone has more than one count but fewer than ten. The antigen it recognizes is unknown. The sample holds no much larger clone one base away, and base qualities are not on file. CDR1 is given as SGHRS and CDR2 as YFSETQ, both from the germline V gene. The junction carries 9 bases between V and J, which are trimmed by 5 bases and 1 base respectively. The CDR3, from cysteine to phenylalanine, totals 13 residues. Just CDR3 DNA is preserved here, 39 bases in frame from base 1. To prepare the library, PCR was applied. Data came from an Illumina HiSeq 4000. High-throughput sequencing was used to profile the CDR3 region of the TCR beta-chain in every patient. Per the authors' processing: Drawing on CDR3 differences between clinicopathological groups, the researchers built a classifier meant to tell apart patients with distant-metastatic papillary thyroid cancer. The Shannon index was used to measure repertoire diversity, and the Morisita-Horn index was used to measure how similar tumor and blood repertoires were. TCRdb applied fastp at Q25 and MiXCR to the public reads, then kept only in-frame beta chains. The V and J calls here are based on TCRdb, not the publication. The sample yields approximately 44,000 clones; around 28% were counted once. About 10% of the sample belongs to the ten largest clones.

No patient had received any treatment before thyroid surgery. The study retrospectively analysed patient clinical samples collected from the early 2010s to the late 2010s using T-cell receptor beta sequencing. Sequencing input: blood. The TCR sequence derives from a male donor with papillary thyroid cancer or a benign thyroid nodule (not recorded which). Some clones in this sample may be carry-over from other donors' samples. The chain uses TRBV5-1 and TRBJ1-1; a tentative D call is TRBD1 (5 bases match). The CDR3 protein: CASSRRGNTEAFF. The nucleotides are TGCGCCAGCAGTCGGAGGGGGAACACTGAAGCTTTCTTT.